What follows are 14 T cell receptor beta chains derived from one specimen sequenced in a study of T-cell memory formation after mild COVID-19 (dated by TCRdb to 2020 to 2022). Receptor libraries were prepared by 5' RACE. The listed sequencing device is Illumina NovaSeq 6000. The public reads were reprocessed in TCRdb via fastp at Q25 and MiXCR, keeping in-frame beta chains. Entries that share a CDR3 protein sequence are merged under the most common genes and DNA. The sample table contains 95,000 to 120,000 distinct CDR3 sequences; only one count was recorded for 22% of them. The top ten constitute about 38% of the sample. The sample was PBMCs or a T cell subset sorted from them (not recorded which). The source of these receptors is a man in his late teens or twenties who had mild COVID-19 (a few samples of this study predate the infection). The sample titles of this study are shuffled in the database, so cell type and time point are left out; the donor was told from shared clones.

The chain links TRBV29-1 to TRBJ1-1; TRBD1 agrees at 10 bases. Germline V gene data show CDR1 as SQVTM and CDR2 as ANQGSEA. J gave up 6 bases and V 8 bases, and 9 bases lay outside the gene matches. This CDR3 has 13 residues. The CDR3 reads CSFATGGRSEAFF. The CDR3 DNA is TGCAGCTTCGCGACAGGGGGCCGGTCTGAAGCTTTCTTT.

The genes are TRBV7-9 and TRBJ1-2; D remains ambiguous. Germline V CDR1 and CDR2: SEHNR, FQNEAQ (reference sequence). V lost 7 bases and J lost 4, with 16 bases in between. There are 14 residues in the CDR3. The CDR3 DNA reads TGTGCCAGCACCTCCGGTGGTGTCGGCTATGGCTACACCTTC. This gives the protein CASTSGGVGYGYTF.

The chain links TRBV7-2 to TRBJ2-1, with D perhaps assigned TRBD1 or TRBD2 (5 bases each). CDR3 length equals 15 residues. Between the trimmed V and J ends, which lost 6 bases and 0 bases, there was a span of 12 bases. Germline CDR1 SGHTA, CDR2 FQGNSA. CDR3: CASRRDPSSYNEQFF. CDR3 DNA: TGTGCCAGCAGAAGGGACCCAAGCTCCTACAATGAGCAGTTCTTC.

This clonotype turned up a few times. The chain is built from TRBV13 and TRBJ2-1, with 9 nucleotides matching TRBD1. The J segment lost 6 bases and the V segment lost 4 bases, leaving 7 bases of the junction unmatched. The CDR3 is 15 residues long. Germline assignment: CDR1 PRHDT and CDR2 FYEKMQ (reference sequence). The CDR3 reads CASSSRRTGVNEQFF. Here the CDR3 DNA reads TGTGCCAGCAGCTCCCGTAGGACAGGGGTCAATGAGCAGTTCTTC.

This clonotype came up a few times. The chain carries TRBV12-3 or TRBV12-4 and TRBJ2-3, with 8 bases lining up with TRBD2. After removal of 6 bases from V and 3 bases from J, the junction contained 5 bases not matched to a gene. There are 14 residues in the CDR3. CDR3 nucleotides: TGTGCCAGCAGCGGGGGGGCGGGAACAGATACGCAGTATTTT. This sequence encodes CASSGGAGTDTQYF.

The V call is TRBV27, the J call TRBJ2-3; a weak D match, TRBD1 (6 bases). The CDR3 is 14 amino acids. Trimming stripped 3 bases from V and 3 bases from J, with 10 bases between. The V gene's germline CDR1 is MNHEY and CDR2 SMNVEV (reference sequence). CDR3 amino acids: CASSLFQGTDTQYF. DNA of the CDR3: TGTGCCAGCAGTTTGTTTCAGGGGACAGATACGCAGTATTTT.

The chain has TRBV7-8 and TRBJ2-1; D is unresolved. Germline V gene lookup returns CDR1 SGHVS and CDR2 FQNEAQ. This CDR3 comprises 12 residues. Trimming took off 2 bases at V and 5 bases at J, with 4 bases between the two ends. The CDR3 spells CASSLRHNEQFF. The CDR3, as DNA: TGTGCCAGCAGCTTAAGACACAATGAGCAGTTCTTC.

This clonotype occurred a few times. This rearrangement joins TRBV11-3 to TRBJ2-1; TRBD1 matches 7 bases. The CDR3 sequence is 14 residues long. J lost 4 bases, V lost 5 bases, and 5 bases had no gene match. Germline loops: CDR1 SGHNT, CDR2 YENEEA. CDR3 amino acids: CASSARQGYNEQFF. Written as DNA, the CDR3 is TGTGCCAGCAGCGCGCGACAGGGATACAATGAGCAGTTCTTC.

This clonotype has only a few counts. The rearrangement uses TRBV7-9 and TRBJ2-3; D is perhaps TRBD1 (7 bases). V lost 7 bases, J lost 4 bases, and 15 bases lay in between. The germline gives CDR1 SEHNR, CDR2 FQNEAQ (reference sequence). This CDR3 region has 14 residues. The CDR3 nucleotides are TGTGCCAGCATCGACAGGGAGGTCCCAGATACGCAGTATTTT. Translation gives CASIDREVPDTQYF.

The chain recombines TRBV7-6 with TRBJ2-2; D call uncertain. With 2 bases removed from V and 7 bases from J, the gap between germline ends came to 14 bases. CDR3 length: 15 residues. The germline V gene encodes CDR1 SGHVS and CDR2 FNYEAQ. CDR3 in DNA: TGTGCCAGCAGCTTACGACCTGCAGCTGACGGGGAGCTGTTTTTT. Its protein is CASSLRPAADGELFF. Together with reference TRBV7-6 and TRBJ2-2, the CDR3 gives the full variable domain: GAGVSQSPRYKVTKRGQDVALRCDPISGHVSLYWYRQALGQGPEFLTYFNYEAQQDKSGLPNDRFSAERPEGSISTLTIQRTEQRDSAMYRCASSLRPAADGELFFGEGSRLTVL.

J is TRBJ1-1 and V is TRBV25-1, with 8 bases matching TRBD1. The CDR3 spans 14 residues. CDR1 is MGHDK and CDR2 is SYGVNS in the germline V gene. V shed 6 bases, J shed 2 bases, and the junction held 5 bases outside the gene matches. The CDR3 DNA reads TGTGCCAGCAGGTCAGGGGGCATCAACACTGAAGCTTTCTTT. The encoded protein is CASRSGGINTEAFF.

This clonotype was observed a handful of times. The rearrangement joins TRBV20-1 to TRBJ2-2, with D unclear. From germline, CDR1 is DFQATT and CDR2 SNEGSKA (reference sequence). Trimming removed 6 bases from V and 4 bases from J, with 6 bases in between. This CDR3 comprises 11 residues. CDR3 nucleotides: TGCAGTGCCCTTTTCACCGGGGAGCTGTTTTTT. Translation gives CSALFTGELFF.

The chain joins TRBV7-2 to TRBJ2-5; possible D gene TRBD2, 5 bases. CDR1 is SGHTA and CDR2 is FQGNSA in the germline V gene. The CDR3 has 15 amino acids. The V end was cut by 7 bases, the J end by 5 bases, with 20 bases between. The CDR3: CASKKRPGIWETQYF. The DNA of the CDR3 is TGTGCCAGCAAAAAAAGGCCCGGGATATGGGAGACCCAGTACTTC. Using reference TRBV7-2 and TRBJ2-5 for the parts outside the CDR3, the full variable domain is GAGVSQSPSNKVTEKGKDVELRCDPISGHTALYWYRQSLGQGLEFLIYFQGNSAPDKSGLPSDRFSAERTGGSVSTLTIQRTQQEDSAVYLCASKKRPGIWETQYFGPGTRLLVL.

In its sample, this clonotype was seen a few times. This chain links TRBV5-1 with TRBJ2-2; tentatively, D is TRBD1 (6 bases). Per the germline V gene, CDR1 is SGHRS and CDR2 is YFSETQ. Trimming pared 4 bases from V and 1 base from J, leaving 8 bases between. The CDR3 contains 14 residues. The CDR3 sequence: CASSRTENTGELFF. The CDR3 nucleotides read TGCGCCAGCAGCAGGACAGAGAACACCGGGGAGCTGTTTTTT.